The present entry profiles one T cell receptor beta chain with its context. As yet, its antigen is unknown. If patients had autoimmune disease history or systemic immunosuppression, they were excluded. The source of the sample is a study of OX40 agonist ivuxolimab in advanced cancers. The V end lost 0 bases, the J end lost 9 bases, and 12 bases lay between the germline ends. The CDR3 loop spans 14 amino acids. The V gene's germline CDR1 is LGHNA and CDR2 YSLEER. Method: immunoSEQ multiplex PCR; TCRdb's copy keeps in-frame clones and lacks some. The sample has nearly 70,000 clones, roughly 90% seen once. Study-level results: Expanded clones belonging to CD8+ T cells outnumbered, on average, those of CD4+. Nonresponders included some who also had low normalized T-cell clonal expansion. Patients who responded partially at 0.1-3.0 mg/kg showed clonal expansion ranking among the lowest.

The TCR sequence derives from an adult with an advanced solid tumor such as melanoma, head and neck, liver or kidney cancer. The input for sequencing was CD4+ or CD8+ T cells sorted from blood, taken in a trial of the OX40 agonist ivuxolimab. The chain links TRBV4-3 to TRBJ2-1; D perhaps matches TRBD2 (6 bases). CDR3 in amino acids: CASSQDPLGGEQFF. In nucleotides, the CDR3 is TGCGCCAGCAGCCAAGACCCCCTCGGGGGTGAGCAGTTCTTC.